This paragraph covers one TCR beta chain sequence. A read error may produce the germline difference seen at one junction end. The source of the sample is a study of shared clonotypes between healthy human individuals. CD45RO-negative, CCR7-positively selected cells formed the naive CD8 fraction, excluding terminally differentiated effector memory CD45RA+ cells. Per germline, CDR1 LNHDA and CDR2 SQIVND (reference sequence). The CDR3 is 12 amino acids. Approximately 210 ng DNA, around 30,000 T cell genomes, went into each sorted-subset replicate PCR. Assay used: immunoSEQ multiplex PCR; TCRdb lists only in-frame clones, some missing. The sample holds about 2 million clones, about 95% seen once.

Sequenced input: naive CD8+ T cells sorted from blood. The V gene is TRBV19, the J gene TRBJ2-7; D remains ambiguous. This TCR was sampled from a man younger than 30 in good health. The CDR3 DNA is TGTGCCAGTAGTGACGGCTCCGACGAGCAGTACTTC. Its translation: CASSDGSDEQYF.